This T cell receptor beta chain originates from a study of shared clonotypes between healthy human individuals. Study background: Donors, aged 18 to 49, were a couple of women and three men. CD4 naive cells filled three plates per donor, CD4 memory three, CD8 naive two and CD8 memory one.

Of note for this clone: Its antigen is undetermined.

Assay execution took place at the deep level. The protocol was immunoSEQ multiplex PCR, while the TCRdb copy is restricted to in-frame clones and leaves out a portion. The sample has millions of clones, 85% to 95% seen once. Study-wide results and caveats: Memory subsets generally showed smaller estimated richness than naive subsets did.

This TCR came from a man younger than 35 in good health. Material: naive CD4+ T cells sorted from blood. Specified subset: CD45RA+ positively selected.

This CDR3 reads CASSEDRGPQETQYF. CDR3 bases: TGTGCCAGCAGCGAGGACAGGGGGCCCCAAGAGACCCAGTACTTC. This chain joins TRBV6-1 and TRBJ2-5; TRBD1 matches at 11 bases. The CDR3 contains 15 residues. Trimming removed 6 bases from V and 1 base from J; junction bases left unmatched: 4. Germline CDR1 and CDR2: MNHNS and SASEGT.